This T cell receptor beta chain is drawn from a study of spatial heterogeneity in lung cancer. Noted time point: sample taken at primary tumor resection. The donors comprised approximately 75 untreated early-stage non-small cell lung cancer patients. V lost 1 base, J lost 5 bases, and 9 bases lay in between. The CDR3 contains 14 residues. Germline CDR1 and CDR2: PRHDT and FYEKMQ (reference sequence). Concerning this clonotype: Its antigen is undetermined.

The study, taken as a whole, reports: Mutation tallies in tumors tracked expanded intratumoral alpha and beta TCR counts.

TCRdb itself ran the 5' RACE reads through MiXCR, one entry per CDR3 protein. The repertoire has about 9,800 distinct CDR3 sequences, approximately 49% of them found once; the top ten carry around 28%. The chain is built from TRBV13 and TRBJ2-1; D uncertain. The origin of this receptor is a female donor with early-stage non-small cell lung cancer. Sequenced here: lung tumor tissue, sampled at surgery. DNA for the CDR3: TGTGCCAGCAGCTTAGTCGGACGGGACAATGAGCAGTTCTTC. It translates to CASSLVGRDNEQFF.